A selection of T cell receptor beta chains follows, all from one sample in a study of technical replicates of blood from a handful of donors. Assay: immunoSEQ multiplex PCR; the TCRdb copy retains only in-frame clones and omits some. The table has under 85,000 clones, 85% to 95% seen once. Sequencing was done on a sample of T cells isolated from PBMCs. The receptors were sampled from a human donor in good health. Both conserved end residues are part of each CDR3. The D gene is left open where the match is weak. The size of a clone is reported for some rows only, either as once, few or many, or as a class for expanded clones.

D gene | clone size | J gene | V gene | CDR3 DNA | CDR3 protein
TRBD2 | once | TRBJ2-2 | TRBV6-1 | TGTGCCAGCAGTGGCCTGTCGGGGGGGGGAACGAACACCGGGGAGCTGTTTTTT | CASSGLSGGGTNTGELFF
- | once | TRBJ2-7 | TRBV27 | TGTGCCAGCAGTTTAACCCCACCAGGGTATTACGAGCAGTACTTC | CASSLTPPGYYEQYF
- | - | TRBJ2-2 | TRBV6-5 | TGTGCCAGCTTGGGCAGGGGCGCCGGGGAGCTGTTTTTT | CASLGRGAGELFF
TRBD1 | - | TRBJ1-2 | TRBV7-9 | TGTGCCAGCAGTGTGGACAGGTCCTTTGGCTACACCTTC | CASSVDRSFGYTF
- | - | TRBJ1-1 | TRBV19 | TGTGCCAGTAGAAAGAGGATTGAAGCTTTCTTT | CASRKRIEAFF
TRBD2 | - | TRBJ2-1 | TRBV27 | TGTGCCAGCAGTCCCTCTCACGGGACTATTTACAATGAGCAGTTCTTC | CASSPSHGTIYNEQFF
- | - | TRBJ2-1 | TRBV28 | TGTGCCAGCAGTTCCCCGACTAGGTGGAATGAGCAGTTCTTC | CASSSPTRWNEQFF
- | - | TRBJ2-2 | TRBV9 | TGTGCCAGCAGCTTCGGGACTGCCGGCGGGGAGCTGTTTTTT | CASSFGTAGGELFF
TRBD1 | - | TRBJ2-7 | TRBV27 | TGTGCCAGCCTTGATTTAGGGGGCCACGAGCAGTACTTC | CASLDLGGHEQYF
- | - | TRBJ2-5 | TRBV19 | TGTGCCAGTAGTATCGTTCTATCGCGGGAGACCCAGTACTTC | CASSIVLSRETQYF
- | - | TRBJ1-1 | TRBV11-3 | TGTGCCAGCAGCTTAGCCGGATCAGGGGCGAACACTGAAGCTTTCTTT | CASSLAGSGANTEAFF
TRBD2 | - | TRBJ2-3 | TRBV9 | TGTGCCAGCAGCGATTCACTAGCGGAAGGAACAGATACGCAGTATTTT | CASSDSLAEGTDTQYF
TRBD2 | few | TRBJ2-5 | TRBV5-1 | TGCGCCAGCAGCTTCGGGAGGGGTACCGAGACCCAGTACTTC | CASSFGRGTETQYF
- | - | TRBJ1-4 | TRBV5-4 | TGTGCCAGCAGCTCAGGGGTCAGAGTTAATGAAAAACTGTTTTTT | CASSSGVRVNEKLFF
TRBD1 | - | TRBJ1-2 | TRBV19 | TGTGCCAGTAGTGCCTTGACAGGGTACAGCTATGGCTACACCTTC | CASSALTGYSYGYTF
- | - | TRBJ2-7 | TRBV11-2 | TGTGCCAGCAGCTTTCTCTCCTACGAGCAGTACTTC | CASSFLSYEQYF
TRBD1 | - | TRBJ2-2 | TRBV5-4 | TGTGCCAGCAGCCTGGACAGGGAACGTTCCGGGGAGCTGTTTTTT | CASSLDRERSGELFF
TRBD1 | - | TRBJ2-1 | TRBV9 | TGTGCCAGCAGCGTCGCTGGACAGGGGTGGAATGAGCAGTTCTTC | CASSVAGQGWNEQFF
- | - | TRBJ2-7 | TRBV6-5 | TGTGCCAGCAGTTGGGAGGAGAGGACCTCCTACGAGCAGTACTTC | CASSWEERTSYEQYF
- | once | TRBJ1-1 | TRBV9 | TGTGCCAGCAGCGTTTTTGGGGCTGGGACTGAAGCTTTCTTT | CASSVFGAGTEAFF
TRBD1 | - | TRBJ2-7 | TRBV4-3 | TGCGCCAGCAGCCAGACGACAGGGGGCACCTACGAGCAGTACTTC | CASSQTTGGTYEQYF
TRBD2 | once | TRBJ2-1 | TRBV9 | TGTGCCAGCAGCGTACCAACTAGCGGAGGGGGATACAATGAGCAGTTCTTC | CASSVPTSGGGYNEQFF
- | - | TRBJ2-2 | TRBV5-1 | TGCGCCAGCACCAAAGGGCCAGGGCAAACCGGGGAGCTGTTTTTT | CASTKGPGQTGELFF
- | - | TRBJ1-1 | TRBV11-2 | TGTGCCAGCAGCACCAGGACAGTCCCCACGTACACTGAAGCTTTCTTT | CASSTRTVPTYTEAFF
- | - | TRBJ1-5 | TRBV11-2 | TGTGCCAGCAGCTTAGATAGAGATCAGCCCCAGCATTTT | CASSLDRDQPQHF
- | - | TRBJ2-2 | TRBV13 | TGTGCCAGCAGCTTATGGAAGGGGATCATAGTTCCCGGGGAGCTGTTTTTT | CASSLWKGIIVPGELFF
- | - | TRBJ2-3 | TRBV30 | TGTGCCTGGAACGAGGGACACCGAGGCACAGATACGCAGTATTTT | CAWNEGHRGTDTQYF
- | - | TRBJ2-2 | TRBV28 | TGTGCCAGCAGAGGAAACAGGGAGACTAACACCGGGGAGCTGTTTTTT | CASRGNRETNTGELFF
- | - | TRBJ2-7 | TRBV30 | TGTGCCTGGCATGCAGGGGCCTCCGGCGAGCAGTACTTC | CAWHAGASGEQYF